The entry that follows covers one T cell receptor (beta chain) sequence. Its antigen is unknown. Primers for the PCR totalled 60 Vbeta and 13 Jbeta. Here immunoSEQ multiplex PCR was the method, and the copy in TCRdb shows in-frame clones only, minus some. The sample shows about 200,000 clones, about four fifths of them seen only once. The data derive from a study of cytomegalovirus exposure and HLA in healthy donors. General observations from the study: Most TCR sequences showed up rarely, but some public TCRs showed up in many donors. The Asian-associated ancestry cluster reportedly had fewer N-insertions than the approximately 670-donor mean in a later analysis. More clonal expansion characterized HLA-associated TCR beta chains than equally common others in a later analysis.

Trimming removed 5 bases from V and 2 bases from J, with 13 bases in between. The CDR3 has 14 residues. Germline loops: CDR1 MNHEY, CDR2 SMNVEV (reference sequence). The V call is TRBV27, the J call TRBJ2-7, with D possibly matching TRBD1 (6 bases). The receptor's source is a woman aged 18-35 years in good health and CMV-seronegative. Sequences were obtained from PBMCs. The CDR3 spells CASSPGTPTYEQYF. The DNA for the CDR3 is TGTGCCAGCAGTCCTGGGACACCAACCTACGAGCAGTACTTC.